The 3 T cell receptor beta chains below all came from one sample that was sequenced in a study of T-cell reconstitution after alpha-beta-depleted transplantation in children. For TCRbeta, the library was prepared with unique molecular identifiers. Each CDR3 protein is one row after TCRdb ran MiXCR on the PCR reads. The sample includes about 360,000 distinct CDR3 sequences, roughly 13% of them seen just once. The sample was PBMCs, taken from the stem cell graft. All receptors derive from a human donor who donated a stem cell graft to a child with Fanconi anemia.

The chain recombines TRBV29-1 with TRBJ2-3; perhaps TRBD2 as D (5 bases). V was pared by 3 bases and J by 1 base, with 11 bases between. CDR3 length: 14 amino acids. The germline gives CDR1 SQVTM, CDR2 ANQGSEA. This CDR3 is CSVELAARTDTQYF. CDR3 DNA: TGCAGCGTTGAGCTAGCCGCACGCACAGATACGCAGTATTTT.

There are many counts of this clonotype. The chain has TRBV5-1 and TRBJ2-1, with D tentatively TRBD1 or TRBD2 (5 bases each). The CDR3 contains 15 residues. The germline V and J ends were trimmed by 0 bases and 1 base, with 8 bases remaining between them. Germline CDR1 SGHRS, CDR2 YFSETQ. CDR3 residues: CASSLGGVSYNEQFF. CDR3 nucleotide sequence: TGCGCCAGCAGCTTGGGAGGGGTTTCCTACAATGAGCAGTTCTTC.

In its sample, this clonotype was seen many times. CDR3 residues: CATSDGNQPQHF. CDR3 bases: TGTGCCACCAGTGACGGCAATCAGCCCCAGCATTTT. This chain uses TRBV24-1 with TRBJ1-5; the D is unclear. CDR3 size: 12 residues. V shed 4 bases and J shed 2 bases, with 2 bases lying between them. The germline gives CDR1 KGHDR, CDR2 SFDVKD.